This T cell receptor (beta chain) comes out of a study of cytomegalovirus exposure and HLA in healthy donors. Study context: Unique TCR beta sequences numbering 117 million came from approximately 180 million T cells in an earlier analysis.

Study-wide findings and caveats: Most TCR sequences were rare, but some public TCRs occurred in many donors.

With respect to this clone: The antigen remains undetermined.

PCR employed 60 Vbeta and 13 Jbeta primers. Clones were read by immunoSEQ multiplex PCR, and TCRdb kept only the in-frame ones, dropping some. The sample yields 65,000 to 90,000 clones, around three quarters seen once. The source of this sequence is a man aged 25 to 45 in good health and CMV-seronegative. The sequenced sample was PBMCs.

The CDR3 here is CASSPGTSWNIQYF. CDR3 nucleotide sequence: TGTGCCAGCAGCCCAGGGACTAGCTGGAACATTCAGTACTTC. This chain links TRBV7-2 with TRBJ2-4; 9 bases line up with TRBD2. The V segment lost 5 bases and the J segment 7 bases; nucleotides outside the gene matches: 6. Per germline, CDR1 SGHTA and CDR2 FQGNSA. CDR3 size: 14 residues.